Reported below is one TCR beta chain. The junction and the germline gene differ at one end; a read error may be behind it. The data originate from a study of T cell repertoires in cytomegalovirus infection. Study summary: Public signatures in TCR beta pointed to CMV infection and matching HLA type.

TCRdb analysed the reads with MiXCR anew, one entry per CDR3 protein. Of about 490,000 distinct CDR3 sequences listed, approximately 10% are singletons. The CDR3 has 15 residues. The germline gives CDR1 SGHNT, CDR2 YYREEE (reference sequence). The chain uses TRBV5-4 and TRBJ2-7; 8 nucleotides match TRBD1. This clonotype was obtained from a human donor in good health (CMV status not recorded). Some clones in this sample may be carry-over from other donors' samples. What was sequenced was PBMCs. This CDR3 is CASSLLAGGLYEQCF. The DNA for the CDR3 is TGTGCCAGCAGCTTGCTGGCAGGGGGCCTCTACGAGCAGTGCTTC.